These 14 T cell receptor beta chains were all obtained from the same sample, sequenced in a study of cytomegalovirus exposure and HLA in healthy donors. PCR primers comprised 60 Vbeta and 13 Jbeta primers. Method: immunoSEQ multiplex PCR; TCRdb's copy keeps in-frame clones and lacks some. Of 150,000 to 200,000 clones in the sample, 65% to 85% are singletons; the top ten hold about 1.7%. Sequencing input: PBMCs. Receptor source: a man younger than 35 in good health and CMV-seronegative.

CDR3 sequence reads: CASSGYRDRGLGEKLFF. CDR3 sequence (DNA): TGTGCCAGCAGCGGATACCGGGACAGGGGGCTTGGTGAAAAACTGTTTTTT. The chain employs TRBV7-8 and TRBJ1-4; TRBD1 matches at 12 bases. V trimming: 5 bases; J trimming: 7 bases; junction bases outside the gene matches: 11. Germline V lookup: CDR1 SGHVS, CDR2 FQNEAQ. The CDR3 consists of 17 residues.

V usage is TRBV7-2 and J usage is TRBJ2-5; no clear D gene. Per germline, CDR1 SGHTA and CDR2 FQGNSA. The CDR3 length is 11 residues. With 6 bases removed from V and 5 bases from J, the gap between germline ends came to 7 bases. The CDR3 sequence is CASSSGETQYF. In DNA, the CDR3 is TGTGCCAGCAGTTCCGGGGAGACCCAGTACTTC.

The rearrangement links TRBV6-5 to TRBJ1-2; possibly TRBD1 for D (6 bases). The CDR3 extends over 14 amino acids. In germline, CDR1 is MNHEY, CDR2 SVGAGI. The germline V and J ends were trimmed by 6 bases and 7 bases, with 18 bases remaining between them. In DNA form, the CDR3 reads TGTGCCAGCAGCCTCTGGGGGGGCCGAGGTGGCTACACCTTC. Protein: CASSLWGGRGGYTF.

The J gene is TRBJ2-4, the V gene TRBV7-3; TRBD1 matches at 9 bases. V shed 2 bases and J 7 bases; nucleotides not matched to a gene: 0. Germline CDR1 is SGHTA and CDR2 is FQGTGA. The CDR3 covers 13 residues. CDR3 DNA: TGTGCCAGCAGCTTAGGGACAGGGAACATTCAGTACTTC. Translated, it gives CASSLGTGNIQYF.

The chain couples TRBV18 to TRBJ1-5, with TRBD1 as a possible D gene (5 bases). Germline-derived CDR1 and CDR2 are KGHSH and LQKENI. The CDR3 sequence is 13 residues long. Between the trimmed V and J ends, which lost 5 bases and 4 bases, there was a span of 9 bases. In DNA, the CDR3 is TGTGCCAGCTCATCCAGGGAAAATCAGCCCCAGCATTTT. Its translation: CASSSRENQPQHF.

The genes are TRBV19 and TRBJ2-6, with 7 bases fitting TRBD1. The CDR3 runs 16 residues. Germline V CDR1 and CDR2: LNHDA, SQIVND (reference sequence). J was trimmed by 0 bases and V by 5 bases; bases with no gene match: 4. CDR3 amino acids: CASSPGGYSGANVLTF. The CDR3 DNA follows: TGTGCCAGTAGTCCAGGGGGTTACTCTGGGGCCAACGTCCTGACTTTC.

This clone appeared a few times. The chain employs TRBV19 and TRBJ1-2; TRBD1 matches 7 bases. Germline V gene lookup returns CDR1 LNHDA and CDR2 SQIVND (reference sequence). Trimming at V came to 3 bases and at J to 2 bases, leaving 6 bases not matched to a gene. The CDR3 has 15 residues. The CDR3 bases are TGTGCCAGTAGTATCGGGCAGGGGGTGAACTATGGCTACACCTTC. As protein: CASSIGQGVNYGYTF.

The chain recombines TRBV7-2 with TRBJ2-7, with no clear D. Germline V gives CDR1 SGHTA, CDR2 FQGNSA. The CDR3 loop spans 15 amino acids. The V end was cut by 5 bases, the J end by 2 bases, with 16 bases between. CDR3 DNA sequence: TGTGCCAGCAGCCCTAGAGTATCGGTCGCCTACGAGCAGTACTTC. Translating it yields CASSPRVSVAYEQYF.

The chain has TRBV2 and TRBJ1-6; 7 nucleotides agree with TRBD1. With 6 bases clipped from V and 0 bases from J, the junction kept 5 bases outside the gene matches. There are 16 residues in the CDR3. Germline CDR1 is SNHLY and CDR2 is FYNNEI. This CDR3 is CASSDRASSYNSPLHF. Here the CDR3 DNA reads TGTGCCAGCAGCGACAGGGCAAGCTCCTATAATTCACCCCTCCACTTT. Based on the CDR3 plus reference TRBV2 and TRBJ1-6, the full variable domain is EPEVTQTPSHQVTQMGQEVILRCVPISNHLYFYWYRQILGQKVEFLVSFYNNEISEKSEIFDDQFSVERPDGSNFTLKIRSTKLEDSAMYFCASSDRASSYNSPLHFGNGTRLTVT.

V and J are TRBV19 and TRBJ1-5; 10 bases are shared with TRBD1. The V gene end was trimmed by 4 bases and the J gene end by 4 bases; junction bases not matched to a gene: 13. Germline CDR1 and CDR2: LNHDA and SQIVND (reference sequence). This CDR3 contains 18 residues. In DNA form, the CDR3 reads TGTGCCAGTAGTACAACGCTCTTAGGGGACAGGGGTAATCAGCCCCAGCATTTT. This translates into CASSTTLLGDRGNQPQHF.

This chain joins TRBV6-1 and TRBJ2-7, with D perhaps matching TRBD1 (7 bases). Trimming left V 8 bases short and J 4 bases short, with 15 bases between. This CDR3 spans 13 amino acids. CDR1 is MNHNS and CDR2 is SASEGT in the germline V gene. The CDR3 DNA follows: TGTGCCAGCGGGGGGACAGTGGATTACGAGCAGTACTTC. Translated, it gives CASGGTVDYEQYF.

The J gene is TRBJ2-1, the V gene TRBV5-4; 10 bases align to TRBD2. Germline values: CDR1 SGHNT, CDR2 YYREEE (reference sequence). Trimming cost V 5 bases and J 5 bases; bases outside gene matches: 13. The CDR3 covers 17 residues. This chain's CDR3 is CASREGVGTSAHNEQFF. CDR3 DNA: TGTGCCAGCAGGGAGGGGGTTGGGACTAGCGCCCACAATGAGCAGTTCTTC.

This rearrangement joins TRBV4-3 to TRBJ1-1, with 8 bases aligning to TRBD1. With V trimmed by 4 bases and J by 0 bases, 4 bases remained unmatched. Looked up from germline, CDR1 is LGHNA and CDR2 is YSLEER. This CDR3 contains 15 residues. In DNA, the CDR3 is TGCGCCAGCAGCCCCGGACAGGGCTTGAACACTGAAGCTTTCTTT. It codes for CASSPGQGLNTEAFF.

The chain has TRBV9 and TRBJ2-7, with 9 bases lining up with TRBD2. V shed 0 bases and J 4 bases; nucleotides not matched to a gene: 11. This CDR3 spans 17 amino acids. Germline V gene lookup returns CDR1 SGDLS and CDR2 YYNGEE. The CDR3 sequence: CASSVGEMRGGLYEQYF. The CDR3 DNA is TGTGCCAGCAGCGTAGGAGAGATGCGGGGGGGCTTGTACGAGCAGTACTTC.